The present T cell receptor beta chain was sequenced within a study of blood T cell repertoires in COVID-19. This CDR3 contains 13 residues. Germline V CDR1 and CDR2: GTSNPN, SVGIG (reference sequence). V was shortened by 8 bases and J by 3 bases, with 17 bases between the two germline ends. In the authors' workflow: Reference gene primer amplification gave nucleated cell count estimates. Produced via immunoSEQ multiplex PCR; TCRdb's table is partial and in-frame only. The V and J calls and the clone size are those of that table, but D and trimming were determined from the DNA. The sample records around 100,000 clones, roughly 81% being singletons.

The clonotype comes from a man older than 75 with COVID-19, enrolled during active disease. The chain couples TRBV30 to TRBJ2-7, with D perhaps matching TRBD1 (5 bases). Source material: peripheral blood. Written as DNA, the CDR3 is TGTGCCCTCAAAAGCAGGGTATTCTACGAGCAGTACTTC. Translated: CALKSRVFYEQYF.